A single sample is the source of the 32 T cell receptor beta chains below, sequenced in a study of blood T cells in healthy people across ages. A sample-barcoded 5' primer and a J-beta primer mix were used in a second PCR of roughly 7 to 12 cycles. Via MiXCR, TCRdb re-called the 5' RACE reads, giving one row per CDR3 protein. Of around 1.5 million distinct CDR3 sequences in the sample, roughly 40% were seen once. The specimen was blood. These receptors were obtained from a woman under 30 in good health.

V usage is TRBV7-2 and J usage is TRBJ2-4; 9 positions agree with TRBD1. CDR1 and CDR2 from the germline V gene are SGHTA and FQGNSA. With 1 base clipped from V and 15 bases from J, the junction kept 10 bases outside the gene matches. The CDR3 sequence is 14 residues long. The CDR3 region has the DNA TGTGCCAGCAGCTTAGGTGACAGGGGGTACGAGCGGTACTTC. It specifies CASSLGDRGYERYF.

V usage is TRBV29-1 and J usage is TRBJ2-2; a possible D gene is TRBD1 (6 bases). From germline, CDR1 is SQVTM and CDR2 ANQGSEA. The CDR3 consists of 12 residues. Trimming took off 7 bases at V and 5 bases at J, with 11 bases between the two ends. The DNA for the CDR3 is TGCAGCGCCTGGACAGAAACCGGGGAGCTGTTTTTT. Translated: CSAWTETGELFF.

On this clonotype: A much more abundant neighbour one base away suggests this may be a read error. The chain uses TRBV29-1 and TRBJ1-2; the D is unclear. Trimming removed 3 bases from V and 6 bases from J, with 17 bases in between. Germline V CDR1 and CDR2: SQVTM, ANQGSEA. CDR3 length: 14 amino acids. The CDR3 bases are TGCAGCGTTGAGGCCGAGGCCGGATTGCATGGCTACACCTTC. Translating it yields CSVEAEAGLHGYTF.

This chain connects TRBV15 to TRBJ1-5; D uncertain. The V end lost 7 bases, the J end lost 2 bases, and 6 bases lay between the germline ends. This CDR3 is 12 amino acids long. Germline V gives CDR1 LNHNV, CDR2 YYDKDF (reference sequence). The CDR3 is CATKLGNQPQHF. Written as DNA, the CDR3 is TGTGCCACCAAGCTTGGCAATCAGCCCCAGCATTTT.

This clonotype was found once. The rearrangement uses TRBV6-5 and TRBJ2-1, with D tentatively TRBD2 (6 bases). Germline assignment: CDR1 MNHEY and CDR2 SVGAGI. Between the trimmed V and J ends, which lost 3 bases and 4 bases, there was a span of 13 bases. The CDR3 spans 15 residues. The CDR3, as DNA: TGTGCCAGCAGTTATTCGGGGGAAATATACAATGAGCAGTTCTTC. Protein sequence: CASSYSGEIYNEQFF.

The gene calls are TRBV21-1 and TRBJ2-7; the table's D call of TRBD1 was not tested on the DNA. TRBV21-1 counts as a pseudogene. The CDR3 totals 16 residues. Here the CDR3 reads CASSKATDRINNEQYF. The CDR3 DNA follows: TGTGCCAGCAGCAAAGCGACGGACAGGATTAACAATGAGCAGTACTTC.

This clonotype showed up just a few times. The chain is built from TRBV12-3 or TRBV12-4 and TRBJ1-2; 9 positions agree with TRBD1. The CDR3 has 19 amino acids. V was clipped by 4 bases and J by 2 bases; unmatched bases: 17. The CDR3 DNA follows: TGTGCCAGCAGTTCGCAATCCTATTCAGCCGGGACAGGGAACTATGGCTACACCTTC. Translated, it gives CASSSQSYSAGTGNYGYTF.

The chain is built from TRBV5-1 and TRBJ2-7; no definite D call. Germline CDR1 and CDR2: SGHRS and YFSETQ. The CDR3 is 16 residues long. V lost 1 base to trimming and J lost 0 bases, with 14 bases between them. Here the CDR3 DNA reads TGCGCCAGCAGCTTGACCGGGTTTCTGGTCTCCTACGAGCAGTACTTC. Protein: CASSLTGFLVSYEQYF.

The rearrangement joins TRBV12-3 or TRBV12-4 to TRBJ1-5; TRBD1 matches 11 bases. V shed 6 bases, J shed 9 bases, and the junction held 7 bases outside the gene matches. There are 14 residues in the CDR3. CDR3 sequence reads: CASRGTGGLLPQHF. CDR3 nucleotides: TGTGCCAGCAGGGGGACAGGGGGTTTGCTGCCCCAGCATTTT.

This sequence joins TRBV7-2 and TRBJ2-1; D is perhaps TRBD1 (5 bases). The CDR3 extends over 16 amino acids. Per germline, CDR1 SGHTA and CDR2 FQGNSA. Trimming shortened V by 3 bases and J by 5 bases, and 17 bases separated the two germline ends. As DNA, the CDR3 is TGTGCCAGCAGCTTCCCAGGTAGACAGATTAACAATGAGCAGTTCTTC. It translates to CASSFPGRQINNEQFF.

V is TRBV5-1 and J is TRBJ2-3, with 7 bases that match TRBD2. V dropped 4 bases and J dropped 3; count of bases not matched to a gene: 8. Germline CDR1 and CDR2: SGHRS and YFSETQ. This CDR3 spans 15 amino acids. CDR3 DNA sequence: TGCGCCAGCAGCCGCGGGGGAGCTAAAACAGATACGCAGTATTTT. Translation: CASSRGGAKTDTQYF.

A note on this clonotype: The junction does not match germline at one end; this may be a read error. The rearrangement links TRBV3-1 to TRBJ1-2; no definite D call. The CDR3 loop spans 14 amino acids. Germline assignment: CDR1 LGHDT and CDR2 YNNKEL (reference sequence). CDR3 residues: CTSSLNAVSYGYTF. The CDR3 bases are TGTACCAGCAGCCTAAACGCAGTTTCCTATGGCTACACCTTC.

The chain carries TRBV20-1 and TRBJ2-1; the D gene is possibly TRBD2 (6 bases). Germline V lookup: CDR1 DFQATT, CDR2 SNEGSKA (reference sequence). The V end lost 7 bases, the J end lost 5 bases, and 15 bases lay between the germline ends. The CDR3 contains 13 residues. The CDR3 loop reads CSGTGGIDNEQFF. The CDR3 coding sequence is TGCAGTGGTACTGGCGGGATAGACAATGAGCAGTTCTTC.

There are a few counts of this clonotype. The V call is TRBV20-1, the J call TRBJ2-2; 11 positions agree with TRBD2. Germline-derived CDR1 and CDR2 are DFQATT and SNEGSKA (reference sequence). With V trimmed by 2 bases and J by 7 bases, 12 bases remained unmatched. The CDR3 has 17 residues. The CDR3 coding sequence is TGCAGTGCTAGACGGTATAGCGGGAGGGCCCTCGACGGGGAGCTGTTTTTT. Protein: CSARRYSGRALDGELFF.

The chain joins TRBV2 to TRBJ2-2; TRBD2 is a possible D gene (5 bases). Germline V gives CDR1 SNHLY, CDR2 FYNNEI. Trimming shortened V by 10 bases and J by 5 bases, and 11 bases separated the two germline ends. The CDR3 has 12 residues. Written as DNA, the CDR3 is TGTGCCATCACGGGGAGAACCGGGGAGCTGTTTTTT. It encodes CAITGRTGELFF. Full variable domain (rest looked up from reference TRBV2 and TRBJ2-2): EPEVTQTPSHQVTQMGQEVILRCVPISNHLYFYWYRQILGQKVEFLVSFYNNEISEKSEIFDDQFSVERPDGSNFTLKIRSTKLEDSAMYFCAITGRTGELFFGEGSRLTVL.

V is TRBV10-2 and J is TRBJ2-3; TRBD2 aligns across 12 bases. V dropped 8 bases and J dropped 3; count of bases not matched to a gene: 3. The V gene's germline CDR1 is WSHSY and CDR2 SAAADI. The CDR3 has 14 residues. The CDR3 bases are TGCGCCAGCCTACTAGCGGGGGGAACAGATACGCAGTATTTT. This encodes CASLLAGGTDTQYF.

This clonotype was seen just once. The genes are TRBV3-1 and TRBJ1-2; maybe TRBD1 (6 bases). The germline CDR1 and CDR2 sequences are LGHDT and YNNKEL (reference sequence). This CDR3 has 15 residues. V was trimmed by 2 bases and J by 4 bases, leaving 14 bases between them. CDR3 DNA: TGTGCCAGCAGCCAAACGGGGGGGCAAAGCTATGGCTACACCTTC. Amino acid sequence: CASSQTGGQSYGYTF.

CDR3 bases: TGCGCCAGCAGCTCCGGGACAAGTGATACGCAGTATTTT. Amino acid sequence: CASSSGTSDTQYF. This chain uses TRBV5-1 with TRBJ2-3; D might be TRBD1 (6 bases). The CDR3 loop spans 13 amino acids. V gave up 3 bases and J gave up 6 bases, with 11 bases separating them. Germline lookup yields CDR1 SGHRS and CDR2 YFSETQ.

Turning to this clonotype: Because the CDR3 is missing its conserved closing phenylalanine or tryptophan, this is likely a read error. The V call is TRBV24-1, the J call TRBJ2-1; perhaps D is TRBD1 or TRBD2 (6 bases each). Trimming shortened V by 6 bases and J by 7 bases, and 18 bases separated the two germline ends. The CDR3 is 15 amino acids. Germline assignment: CDR1 KGHDR and CDR2 SFDVKD. CDR3 sequence (DNA): TGTGCCACCAGTAACTTCGCCCGAGGGGGGAATGAGCAGTTCTCC. Its translation: CATSNFARGGNEQFS.

The rearrangement uses TRBV12-3 or TRBV12-4 and TRBJ2-5, with D unresolved. The end of the DNA aligns better with TRBJ2-7, so the J call may be wrong. The CDR3 length is 14 residues. CDR3 bases: TGTGCCAGCAGTTTAAATAGAAGGGACTACGAGCAGTACTTC. It translates to CASSLNRRDYEQYF.

J is TRBJ1-1 and V is TRBV2; 7 positions agree with TRBD1. The CDR3 runs to 13 residues. Germline V gene lookup returns CDR1 SNHLY and CDR2 FYNNEI. Trimming removed 6 bases from V and 7 bases from J; junction bases left unmatched: 8. CDR3: CASRERTGGEAFF. CDR3 nucleotide sequence: TGTGCCAGCAGGGAACGGACAGGAGGTGAAGCTTTCTTT.

This chain uses TRBV12-3 or TRBV12-4 with TRBJ1-2; 7 bases are shared with TRBD1. This CDR3 contains 13 residues. V lost 3 bases and J lost 4; bases outside the gene matches: 2. As DNA, the CDR3 is TGTGCCAGCAGTTTTGCAGGGGGCTATGGCTACACCTTC. Amino acids: CASSFAGGYGYTF.

The chain carries TRBV2 and TRBJ2-3; TRBD1 or TRBD2 may be the D gene (5 bases each). Germline CDR1 SNHLY, CDR2 FYNNEI. V was clipped by 7 bases and J by 6 bases, with 20 bases between them. The CDR3 runs to 15 residues. The CDR3 bases are TGTGCCAGCATCCCTGGGGGTAAAGGAGAGGATACGCAGTATTTT. It yields the protein CASIPGGKGEDTQYF.

CDR3 sequence (DNA): TGCGCCAGCAGCCGTGGACTAGCGGGGGGGCTGGTGGAGCTGTTTTTT. It is translated as CASSRGLAGGLVELFF. This chain uses TRBV4-1 with TRBJ2-2, with 15 bases that match TRBD2. With V trimmed by 4 bases and J by 10 bases, 7 bases remained unmatched. Germline lookup yields CDR1 MGHRA and CDR2 YSYEKL. The CDR3 covers 16 residues.

This clonotype has at least ten counts. The rearrangement uses TRBV12-3 or TRBV12-4 and TRBJ1-2, with no clear D. The CDR3 is 11 amino acids. V was shortened by 6 bases and J by 1 base, with 3 bases between the two germline ends. The CDR3 sequence is CASRGNYGYTF. The CDR3 DNA sequence: TGTGCCAGCAGGGGTAACTATGGCTACACCTTC.

The rearrangement links TRBV5-1 to TRBJ2-1; D unclear. Trimming cost V 0 bases and J 13 bases, with 11 bases left between them. The CDR3 length is 12 residues. CDR1 SGHRS and CDR2 YFSETQ come from the germline V gene. For the CDR3, the DNA is TGCGCCAGCAGCTTGGATGTTGAGACCCAGTTCTTC. Protein sequence: CASSLDVETQFF. The whole variable domain, remainder taken from reference TRBV5-1 and TRBJ2-1, is KAGVTQTPRYLIKTRGQQVTLSCSPISGHRSVSWYQQTPGQGLQFLFEYFSETQRNKGNFPGRFSGRQFSNSRSEMNVSTLELGDSALYLCASSLDVETQFFGPGTRLTVL.

This clonotype was observed a handful of times. The chain has TRBV12-3 or TRBV12-4 and TRBJ2-1; D is ambiguous. The CDR3 spans 13 residues. V was pared by 6 bases and J by 8 bases, with 14 bases between. The DNA of the CDR3 is TGTGCCAGCAGCCTCCTTTCGCTCGATGAGCAGTTCTTC. It specifies CASSLLSLDEQFF.

This CDR3 is CASNGQGAGEQYF. CDR3 bases: TGTGCCAGCAATGGACAGGGGGCGGGCGAGCAGTACTTC. V is TRBV2 and J is TRBJ2-5, with 11 bases fitting TRBD1. TRBJ2-7 explains the end of the DNA better; the J call may be wrong. Germline CDR1 reads SNHLY; CDR2 reads FYNNEI. The CDR3 covers 13 residues.

For this clonotype: A read error may explain this, as a much larger clone is one base away. This chain links TRBV20-1 with TRBJ2-1; D gene uncertain. CDR1 is DFQATT and CDR2 is SNEGSKA in the germline V gene (reference sequence). Trimming took 5 bases from V and 4 from J, leaving 21 bases between them. The CDR3 extends over 16 amino acids. CDR3 in amino acids: CSAPHKGRMQYNEQFF. The CDR3 DNA sequence: TGCAGTGCTCCTCATAAAGGACGGATGCAGTACAATGAGCAGTTCTTC.

This rearrangement joins TRBV12-3 or TRBV12-4 to TRBJ1-3; possibly TRBD1 for D (6 bases). The CDR3 is 20 residues long. The V and J ends lost 6 bases and 4 bases respectively, with 31 bases between them. The CDR3 is CASRSSHVSRSGAAGNTIYF. The CDR3 DNA reads as TGTGCCAGCAGATCCAGTCATGTGTCCCGGTCAGGGGCGGCAGGAAACACCATATATTTT.

This clonotype was observed a handful of times. J is TRBJ2-3 and V is TRBV29-1; 8 bases match TRBD2. Germline trimming cut 3 bases from V and 3 bases from J; bases unmatched to any gene: 5. Germline V gene sequence: CDR1 SQVTM, CDR2 ANQGSEA. The CDR3 length is 14 residues. CDR3 amino acids: CSVEGRLATDTQYF. In DNA, the CDR3 is TGCAGCGTTGAGGGGCGACTAGCGACAGATACGCAGTATTTT.

V is TRBV28 and J is TRBJ1-1; the D gene is possibly TRBD1 (6 bases). Germline V gives CDR1 MDHEN, CDR2 SYDVKM. Deletions cut 1 base from V and 3 bases from J, with 15 bases between. CDR3 size: 16 residues. The chain's CDR3 is CASSLFGGPMDTEAFF. For the CDR3, the DNA is TGTGCCAGCAGTTTATTCGGGGGGCCAATGGACACTGAAGCTTTCTTT.